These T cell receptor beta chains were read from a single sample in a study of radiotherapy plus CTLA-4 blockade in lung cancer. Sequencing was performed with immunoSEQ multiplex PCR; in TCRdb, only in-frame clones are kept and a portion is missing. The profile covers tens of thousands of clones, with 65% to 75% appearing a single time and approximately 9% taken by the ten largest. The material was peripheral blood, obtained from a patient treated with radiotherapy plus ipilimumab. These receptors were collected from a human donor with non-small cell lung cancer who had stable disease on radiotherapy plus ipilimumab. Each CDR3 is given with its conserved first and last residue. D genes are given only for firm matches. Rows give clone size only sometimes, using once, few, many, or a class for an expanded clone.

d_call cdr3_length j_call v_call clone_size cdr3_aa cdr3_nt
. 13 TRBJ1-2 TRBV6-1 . CASRAQAYYGYTF TGTGCCAGCAGAGCCCAGGCATACTATGGCTACACCTTC
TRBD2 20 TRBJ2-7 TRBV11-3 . CASSLEPGLAGGLSSYEQYF TGTGCCAGCAGCTTAGAACCGGGACTAGCGGGGGGGCTGAGCTCCTACGAGCAGTACTTC
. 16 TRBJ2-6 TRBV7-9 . CASSLVGVVGANVLTF TGTGCCAGCAGCTTAGTAGGGGTTGTTGGGGCCAACGTCCTGACTTTC
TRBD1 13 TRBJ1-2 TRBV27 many CASSTGQNYGYTF TGTGCCAGCAGCACGGGACAGAACTATGGCTACACCTTC
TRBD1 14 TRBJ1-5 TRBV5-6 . CASSLRQGPQPQHF TGTGCCAGCAGCCTCCGACAGGGGCCTCAGCCCCAGCATTTT
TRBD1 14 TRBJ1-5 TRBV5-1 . CASSVTGGNQPQHF TGCGCCAGCAGCGTCACAGGGGGCAATCAGCCCCAGCATTTT
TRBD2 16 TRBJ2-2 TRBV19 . CASSLWTSSITGELFF TGTGCCAGTAGTCTATGGACTAGTTCGATCACCGGGGAGCTGTTTTTT
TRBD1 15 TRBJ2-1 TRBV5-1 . CASSPSGQGPNEQFF TGCGCCAGCAGCCCATCGGGACAGGGTCCCAATGAGCAGTTCTTC
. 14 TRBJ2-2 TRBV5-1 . CASTRGFNTGELFF TGCGCCAGTACCCGGGGTTTTAACACCGGGGAGCTGTTTTTT
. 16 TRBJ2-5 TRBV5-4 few CASSLLRGAQQETQYF TGTGCCAGCAGCTTGTTACGGGGGGCCCAACAAGAGACCCAGTACTTC
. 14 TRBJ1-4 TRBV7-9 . CASSLGHTNEKLFF TGTGCCAGCAGCTTAGGGCATACTAATGAAAAACTGTTTTTT
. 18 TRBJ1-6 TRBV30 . CAWSLKILLVVSGSPLHF TGTGCCTGGAGTCTTAAGATTCTCCTCGTGGTATCGGGATCACCCCTCCACTTT
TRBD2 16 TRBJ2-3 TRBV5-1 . CASSPSGLVKTDTQYF TGCGCCAGCAGCCCCTCGGGACTAGTAAAAACAGATACGCAGTATTTT
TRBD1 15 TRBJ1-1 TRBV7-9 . CASSSRDRGNTEAFF TGTGCCAGCAGCTCTCGGGACAGGGGGAACACTGAAGCTTTCTTT
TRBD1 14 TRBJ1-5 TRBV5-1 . CASSWGQGNQPQHF TGCGCCAGCAGCTGGGGACAGGGGAATCAGCCCCAGCATTTT
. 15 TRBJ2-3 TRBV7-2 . CASSLVGASTDTQYF TGTGCCAGCAGCTTAGTCGGAGCGAGCACAGATACGCAGTATTTT
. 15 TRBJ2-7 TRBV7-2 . CASSGVGGVSYEQYF TGTGCCAGCAGCGGGGTGGGAGGAGTCTCCTACGAGCAGTACTTC
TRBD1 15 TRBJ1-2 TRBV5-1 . CASSLQTGKVDGYTF TGCGCCAGCAGCCTCCAGACAGGGAAAGTTGATGGCTACACCTTC
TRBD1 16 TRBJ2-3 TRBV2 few CASAAFGTGEADTQYF TGTGCCAGCGCGGCCTTCGGGACAGGGGAAGCAGATACGCAGTATTTT
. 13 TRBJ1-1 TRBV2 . CASSESGGTEAFF TGTGCCAGCAGTGAATCGGGGGGCACTGAAGCTTTCTTT
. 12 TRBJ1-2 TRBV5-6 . CASSSRGYGYTF TGTGCCAGCAGTTCGCGGGGGTATGGCTACACCTTC
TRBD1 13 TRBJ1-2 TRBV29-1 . CSVSKGQGSGYTF TGCAGCGTTTCTAAAGGACAGGGGAGCGGCTACACCTTC
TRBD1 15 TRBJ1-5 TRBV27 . CASSLKTGGNQPQHF TGTGCCAGCAGTCTAAAAACAGGGGGCAATCAGCCCCAGCATTTT
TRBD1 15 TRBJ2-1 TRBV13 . CASSPRGTGYNEQFF TGTGCCAGCAGCCCCCGCGGGACAGGCTACAATGAGCAGTTCTTC
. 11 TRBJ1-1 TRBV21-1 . CASQLSTEAFF TGTGCCAGTCAGTTAAGTACTGAAGCTTTCTTT
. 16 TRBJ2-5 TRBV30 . CAWSVRPAALAKTQYF TGTGCCTGGAGTGTACGGCCAGCAGCCCTAGCCAAGACCCAGTACTTC
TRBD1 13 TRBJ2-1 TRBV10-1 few CASSGQGIFEQFF TGCGCCAGCAGTGGACAGGGGATTTTTGAGCAGTTCTTC
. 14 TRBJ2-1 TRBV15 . CATSRDYTNNEQFF TGTGCCACCAGCAGAGATTATACAAACAATGAGCAGTTCTTC
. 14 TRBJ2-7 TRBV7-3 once CASSLGGRMSEQYF TGTGCCAGCAGCTTAGGGGGCCGTATGAGCGAGCAGTACTTC
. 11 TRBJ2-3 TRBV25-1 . CASGQSDTQYF TGTGCCAGTGGACAGTCAGATACGCAGTATTTT
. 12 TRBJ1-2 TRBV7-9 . CASPGVYYGYTF TGTGCCAGCCCAGGGGTCTACTATGGCTACACCTTC
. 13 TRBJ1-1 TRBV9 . CASSVAQATEAFF TGTGCCAGCAGCGTAGCACAGGCCACTGAAGCTTTCTTT
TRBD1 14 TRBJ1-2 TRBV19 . CASTLGQVNYGYTF TGTGCCAGTACTTTGGGACAGGTGAACTATGGCTACACCTTC